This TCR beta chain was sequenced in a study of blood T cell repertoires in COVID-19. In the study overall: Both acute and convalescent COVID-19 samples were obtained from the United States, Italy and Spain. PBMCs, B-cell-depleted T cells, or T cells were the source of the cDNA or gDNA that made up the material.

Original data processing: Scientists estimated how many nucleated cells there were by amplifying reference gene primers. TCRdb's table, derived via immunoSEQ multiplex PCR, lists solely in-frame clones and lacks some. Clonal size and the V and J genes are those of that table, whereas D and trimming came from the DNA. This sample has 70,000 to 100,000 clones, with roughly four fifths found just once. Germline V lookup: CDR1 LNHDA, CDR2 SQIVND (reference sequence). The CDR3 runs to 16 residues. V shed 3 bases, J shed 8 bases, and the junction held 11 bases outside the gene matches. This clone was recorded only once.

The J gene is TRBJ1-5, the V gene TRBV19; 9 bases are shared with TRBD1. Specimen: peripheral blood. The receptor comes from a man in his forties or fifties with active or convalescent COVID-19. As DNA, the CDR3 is TGTGCCAGTAGTATTCTAAGGGACAGGGCCAAGGAGCCCCAGCATTTT. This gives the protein CASSILRDRAKEPQHF.